This T cell receptor beta chain is drawn from a study of identical twins (dated by TCRdb to the mid-2010s). A note on the overall study: TCR alpha and beta repertoires from monozygotic twins, unrelated adults of various ages and cord blood were deep-sequenced to test whether fetal clonotypes persist. Replicate twin experiments were performed at different times using different library preparation protocols to rule out contamination. What the study reported, not specific to this receptor: Out-of-frame TCR alpha sequences shared between twins showed an excess of low generation-probability sequences compared with coincidental sharing between unrelated individuals. Invariant T cells such as MAIT and iNKT could partly confound zero-insertion analyses, though diverse VJ usage argued against this for most clonotypes. In beta out-of-frame sequences, excess twin sharing was weaker, because having fewer shared sequences lowered the signal-to-noise ratio. Fewer insertions were carried by abundant cord blood beta clonotypes; a weaker similar trend was observed in young adult naive repertoires, while no such trend was observed in memory repertoires. Because the same donors could not be followed over many years, the conclusions relied on cross-sectional statistical analysis. In monozygotic twins, out-of-frame TCR alpha sharing was systematically underestimated by recombination models, although the models agreed with sharing between unrelated individuals.

Reading the germline V gene gives CDR1 MNHNS and CDR2 SASEGT. The CDR3 measures 13 amino acids from cysteine to phenylalanine. CDR3 DNA is the only sequence kept; it has 39 bases, read in frame from the first base. For this chain, trimming is 6 bases at the V end and 7 bases at the J end, and the number of junction bases without a gene match is 6. Worth noting for this clonotype: This clone's antigen is unknown. The sample holds no much larger clone one base away, and base qualities are not on file.

Preparation of the library involved 5' RACE. The data were produced on an Illumina HiSeq 2000. Template switching added a universal primer binding site, and the final cDNA carried a unique molecular identifier that allowed TCR cDNA molecules to be counted accurately. First-strand cDNA for TCR alpha and beta chains was synthesized from specific primers in the conserved constant-segment region. Each cDNA library was double barcoded, with a SMART-Mk sample barcode plus Illumina barcodes, to control for contamination. TruSeq adapter sequences along with Illumina sample barcodes were introduced in two successive PCR steps. The TCR alpha and beta cDNA libraries were sequenced on the Illumina HiSeq platform using custom primers. The original pipeline was this. Unique molecular identifiers were extracted from raw reads with MiGEC, and CDR3 positions were determined with MiXCR. Recombination models were inferred per individual with the repgenHMM and IGoR tools using an EM algorithm. Shared clonotype analysis was performed with the tcR package in R, normalizing sharing by the product of cloneset sizes. To study raw recombination free of thymic and clonal selection effects, out-of-frame nonproductive sequences were analyzed. TCRdb itself trimmed the public reads at Q25 with fastp, ran MiXCR and retained productive beta chains. When rows share a CDR3 protein, they turn into one entry using the most common DNA and genes. TCRdb's processing, not the study's, gives the V and J calls here. This sample has under 800,000 distinct CDR3 sequences in its table, and roughly 20% of those were observed once. The top ten clones comprise 4% to 5.5% of the sample.

Only healthy Caucasian donors were included. Three pairs of female monozygotic twins, all aged roughly 18 to 29 years, made up the twin cohort. Peripheral blood mononuclear cells were the source from which RNA for the TCR libraries was isolated. These data also featured in a second study, about T cells expressing NK-cell markers. The second source states: In sorted CD3+CD56+NKG2C+, CD3+CD56+NKG2C- and CD3+CD56-NKG2C+ T-cell subsets from several donors, TCR beta-chain repertoires were profiled. Among the eight sequenced donors, only one was HCMV-seronegative, while the other seven were HCMV-seropositive. In several experiments an anti-gammadeltaTCR antibody was added to restrict sorting to alphabetaTCR-expressing T cells. For roughly six donors, the dominant CD3+CD56+NKG2C+ clonotypes were among the top 10 CD8+ clonotypes and accounted for about 1.0-7.5% of CD8+ T cells. Those dominant clonotypes were again the most abundant among CD3+CD56-NKG2C+ cells in a few donors, at roughly 25-65%. Whether the expanded NKG2C-expressing T cell clones were specific for HCMV antigens was left unclear. Randomly selected healthy volunteers, three men and five women, were used as the eight sequenced donors. To determine HCMV serostatus, a commercial ELISA kit was used to detect HCMV-specific IgG in serum. For more than five donors, bulk peripheral blood T-cell repertoires were also sequenced from unsorted PBMC. MIGEC was used to demultiplex reads and group the reads by UMI, and MiTCR was used to assemble and quantify clonotypes. To exclude erroneous sequences, any TCR cDNA sequence not supported by at least two reads was discarded. The tcR package was used for downstream repertoire analysis, with clonotypes matched between fractions based on CDR3 nucleotide sequence plus V segment. Antigen specificity was annotated against VDJdb with VDJmatch, allowing one amino acid substitution in CDR3.

The TCR comes from a woman aged 18-29 years in good health. The source material was PBMCs. Rearrangement joined TRBV6-1 to TRBJ1-2; TRBD1 fits 9 bases in the junction. The nucleotide sequence reads TGTGCCAGCAGACCACAGGGGGCGGGTGGCTACACCTTC. Its coded protein is CASRPQGAGGYTF.